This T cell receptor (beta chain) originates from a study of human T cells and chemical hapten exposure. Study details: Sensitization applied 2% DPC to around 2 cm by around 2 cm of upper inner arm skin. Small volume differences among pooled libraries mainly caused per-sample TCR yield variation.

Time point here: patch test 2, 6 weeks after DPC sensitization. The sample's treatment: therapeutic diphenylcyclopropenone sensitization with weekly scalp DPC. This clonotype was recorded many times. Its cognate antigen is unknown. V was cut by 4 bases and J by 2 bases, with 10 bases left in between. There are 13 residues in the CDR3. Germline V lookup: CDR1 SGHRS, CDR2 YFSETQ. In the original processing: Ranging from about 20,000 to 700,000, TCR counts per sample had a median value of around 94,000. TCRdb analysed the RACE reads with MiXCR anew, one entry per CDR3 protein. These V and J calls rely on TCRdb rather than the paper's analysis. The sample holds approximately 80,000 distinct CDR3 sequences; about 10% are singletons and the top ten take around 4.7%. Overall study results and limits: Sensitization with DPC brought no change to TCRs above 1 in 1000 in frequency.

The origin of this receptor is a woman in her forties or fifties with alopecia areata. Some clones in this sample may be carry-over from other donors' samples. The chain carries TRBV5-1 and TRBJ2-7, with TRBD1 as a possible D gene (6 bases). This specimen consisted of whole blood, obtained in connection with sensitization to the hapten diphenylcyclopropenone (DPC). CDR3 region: CASSSTGPYEQYF. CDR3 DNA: TGCGCCAGCAGCAGTACAGGGCCCTACGAGCAGTACTTC.